A selection of T cell receptor beta chains follows, all from one sample in a study of shared clonotypes between healthy human individuals. Measured with immunoSEQ multiplex PCR; TCRdb has only the in-frame clones, and not every one. This sample has over 850,000 clones; around 82% occur once, and the top ten carry 0.55% to 0.7%. The sequencing sample was made of memory CD4+ T cells from PBMCs. The receptors were sampled from a man between 18 and 35 years old in good health. Some clones in this sample may be carry-over from other donors' samples. CDR3s include the opening cysteine and the closing phenylalanine or tryptophan. The D gene is left open where the match is weak. Not every row has a clone size; where given, it reads once, few, many or a size class.

V: TRBV5-4; size: -; J: TRBJ1-3; D: -; CDR3: CASSLDQNAIYF; DNA: TGTGCCAGCAGCTTGGACCAGAACGCCATATATTTT
V: TRBV2; size: few; J: TRBJ1-5; D: -; CDR3: CASKWSNQPQHF; DNA: TGTGCCAGCAAATGGAGCAATCAGCCCCAGCATTTT
V: TRBV2; size: -; J: TRBJ2-5; D: TRBD2; CDR3: CASNKGLAGGEGTQYF; DNA: TGTGCCAGCAACAAAGGACTAGCGGGAGGCGAAGGGACCCAGTACTTC
V: TRBV15; size: -; J: TRBJ2-7; D: TRBD2; CDR3: CATRLGRASGEQYF; DNA: TGTGCCACCCGCCTCGGGAGGGCGTCGGGCGAGCAGTACTTC
V: TRBV29-1; size: once; J: TRBJ1-2; D: -; CDR3: CSVEGLGPPINYGYTF; DNA: TGCAGCGTTGAAGGTTTGGGGCCCCCTATTAACTATGGCTACACCTTC
V: TRBV7-2; size: -; J: TRBJ2-7; D: TRBD2; CDR3: CASSLSNGLAGGSYEQYF; DNA: TGTGCCAGCAGCTTAAGTAATGGACTAGCGGGAGGTTCATACGAGCAGTACTTC
V: TRBV28; size: -; J: TRBJ1-2; D: TRBD1; CDR3: CATYGSTGGFNYGYTF; DNA: TGTGCCACCTACGGCTCGACAGGGGGATTCAACTATGGCTACACCTTC
V: TRBV29-1; size: -; J: TRBJ2-3; D: -; CDR3: CSVDEGRGGTPYTQYF; DNA: TGCAGCGTTGACGAGGGCAGGGGGGGGACCCCGTATACGCAGTATTTT
V: TRBV6-1; size: -; J: TRBJ1-1; D: TRBD1; CDR3: CASSAQGSTEAFF; DNA: TGTGCCAGCAGTGCACAGGGGAGCACTGAAGCTTTCTTT
V: TRBV5-1; size: -; J: TRBJ2-2; D: -; CDR3: CASSAGQLNTGELFF; DNA: TGCGCCAGCAGCGCGGGACAGCTTAACACCGGGGAGCTGTTTTTT
V: TRBV7-3; size: -; J: TRBJ2-3; D: TRBD2; CDR3: CASSPGLAGPDTQYF; DNA: TGTGCCAGCAGCCCCGGACTAGCGGGCCCAGATACGCAGTATTTT
V: TRBV14; size: few; J: TRBJ1-2; D: -; CDR3: CASSQRLEFNYGYTF; DNA: TGTGCCAGCAGCCAAAGGCTGGAATTTAACTATGGCTACACCTTC
V: TRBV29-1; size: -; J: TRBJ1-2; D: TRBD1; CDR3: CSVEEVGQGYGYTF; DNA: TGCAGCGTTGAAGAGGTGGGACAGGGATATGGCTACACCTTC
V: TRBV7-3; size: -; J: TRBJ2-2; D: -; CDR3: CASSLSGEVGELFF; DNA: TGTGCCAGCAGCTTAAGCGGGGAGGTCGGGGAGCTGTTTTTT
V: TRBV5-4; size: -; J: TRBJ2-2; D: -; CDR3: CASSRDIGELFF; DNA: TGTGCCAGCAGCCGAGATATCGGGGAGCTGTTTTTT
V: TRBV5-6; size: -; J: TRBJ2-1; D: -; CDR3: CASSLIRLTGGDKNEQFF; DNA: TGTGCCAGCAGCCTAATTAGACTAACGGGTGGGGACAAGAATGAGCAGTTCTTC
V: TRBV5-1; size: -; J: TRBJ2-5; D: -; CDR3: CASSLDGGSRETQYF; DNA: TGCGCCAGCAGCTTGGATGGGGGCTCGAGGGAGACCCAGTACTTC
V: TRBV10-3; size: few; J: TRBJ1-4; D: TRBD1; CDR3: CAIGGQANEKLFF; DNA: TGTGCCATCGGGGGACAGGCAAATGAAAAACTGTTTTTT
V: TRBV27; size: -; J: TRBJ1-3; D: -; CDR3: CASSPYARNTIYF; DNA: TGTGCCAGCAGTCCGTACGCAAGAAACACCATATATTTT
V: TRBV14; size: few; J: TRBJ2-1; D: TRBD1; CDR3: CASSHRTGGSYNEQFF; DNA: TGTGCCAGCAGCCACCGGACAGGGGGCTCCTACAATGAGCAGTTCTTC
V: TRBV18; size: few; J: TRBJ2-1; D: TRBD2; CDR3: CASSPGLAGEYEQFF; DNA: TGTGCCAGCTCACCCGGACTAGCGGGAGAGTATGAGCAGTTCTTC
V: TRBV5-1; size: -; J: TRBJ1-4; D: TRBD1; CDR3: CASTTGLATNEKLFF; DNA: TGCGCCAGTACGACAGGGCTGGCGACTAATGAAAAACTGTTTTTT
V: TRBV28; size: -; J: TRBJ1-5; D: -; CDR3: CASNLGQTQPQHF; DNA: TGTGCCAGCAACCTTGGGCAGACCCAGCCCCAGCATTTT
V: TRBV11-2; size: -; J: TRBJ2-1; D: -; CDR3: CASSLDRYEQFF; DNA: TGTGCCAGCAGCTTAGATCGGTATGAGCAGTTCTTC
V: TRBV18; size: -; J: TRBJ2-1; D: -; CDR3: CASSPGRSVEQFF; DNA: TGTGCCAGCTCACCTGGCAGATCGGTTGAGCAGTTCTTC
V: TRBV4-2; size: once; J: TRBJ1-2; D: -; CDR3: CASRLDRSGYTF; DNA: TGTGCCAGCAGACTCGACAGGAGCGGCTACACCTTC
V: TRBV9; size: -; J: TRBJ2-4; D: -; CDR3: CASSAPGRDQYF; DNA: TGTGCCAGCAGCGCCCCCGGGCGGGACCAGTACTTC
V: TRBV27; size: -; J: TRBJ2-7; D: TRBD2; CDR3: CASSSLAGVPEQYF; DNA: TGTGCCAGCAGTTCACTAGCGGGAGTACCCGAGCAGTACTTC
V: TRBV5-4; size: -; J: TRBJ2-5; D: -; CDR3: CASSLRSKETQYF; DNA: TGTGCCAGCAGCTTGAGGAGTAAAGAGACCCAGTACTTC
V: TRBV29-1; size: -; J: TRBJ2-7; D: -; CDR3: CSVRKTGGEQYF; DNA: TGCAGCGTTCGGAAGACAGGAGGAGAGCAGTACTTC
V: TRBV6-1; size: -; J: TRBJ2-2; D: TRBD1; CDR3: CASREHRGRDTGELFF; DNA: TGTGCCAGCAGAGAACACAGGGGGCGGGACACCGGGGAGCTGTTTTTT
V: TRBV7-2; size: -; J: TRBJ2-1; D: -; CDR3: CASSHPGPGYNEQFF; DNA: TGTGCCAGCAGCCATCCCGGACCCGGCTACAATGAGCAGTTCTTC
V: TRBV15; size: -; J: TRBJ2-3; D: -; CDR3: CATSRDRGRGHTQYF; DNA: TGTGCCACCAGCAGAGATCGGGGGAGAGGACATACGCAGTATTTT
V: TRBV9; size: -; J: TRBJ2-5; D: TRBD2; CDR3: CASPLGRGETQYF; DNA: TGTGCCAGCCCCCTGGGGAGGGGAGAGACCCAGTACTTC
V: TRBV30; size: -; J: TRBJ2-3; D: -; CDR3: CAWSVRAFTDTQYF; DNA: TGTGCCTGGAGTGTAAGGGCTTTCACAGATACGCAGTATTTT
V: TRBV28; size: -; J: TRBJ2-5; D: TRBD2; CDR3: CASSLGTIQETQYF; DNA: TGTGCCAGCAGTTTGGGGACTATTCAAGAGACCCAGTACTTC
V: TRBV5-1; size: -; J: TRBJ1-4; D: -; CDR3: CASSQRGLTTNEKLFF; DNA: TGCGCCAGCAGCCAGCGTGGGCTTACAACTAATGAAAAACTGTTTTTT
V: TRBV7-8; size: -; J: TRBJ1-3; D: TRBD1; CDR3: CASSQTGKGDTIYF; DNA: TGTGCCAGCAGCCAGACAGGGAAAGGAGACACCATATATTTT
V: TRBV7-3; size: -; J: TRBJ2-3; D: TRBD2; CDR3: CASSAISGLVLDTQYF; DNA: TGTGCCAGCAGCGCTATCTCGGGACTAGTGTTAGATACGCAGTATTTT
V: TRBV28; size: -; J: TRBJ1-2; D: -; CDR3: CASQPQGANYGYTF; DNA: TGTGCCAGCCAACCTCAGGGCGCTAACTATGGCTACACCTTC
V: TRBV19; size: few; J: TRBJ1-2; D: -; CDR3: CASSPNPNPIGGYTF; DNA: TGTGCCAGTAGTCCCAATCCCAACCCCATCGGGGGCTACACCTTC
V: TRBV4-1; size: few; J: TRBJ2-2; D: -; CDR3: CASSQDRANTGELFF; DNA: TGCGCCAGCAGCCAAGACAGGGCGAACACCGGGGAGCTGTTTTTT
V: TRBV5-1; size: once; J: TRBJ2-3; D: -; CDR3: CASSSPEGPGTQYF; DNA: TGCGCCAGCAGCTCACCGGAGGGCCCAGGTACGCAGTATTTT